This T cell receptor beta chain appears in the sequencing data of a study of a mutant IDH1 vaccine in newly diagnosed glioma. Study information: Therapy received beforehand was radiotherapy, temozolomide, or both, with most patients given both. Visits V12 and V13 fell at weeks 35 and 47, respectively.

CDR1 is LNHNV and CDR2 is YYDKDF in the germline V gene (reference sequence). V was pared by 1 base and J by 6 bases, with 4 bases of the junction left unmatched. The CDR3 has 14 amino acids. Here immunoSEQ multiplex PCR was the method, and the copy in TCRdb shows in-frame clones only, minus some. Of 50,000 to 65,000 clones in the sample, approximately 87% were seen once. This clone was observed a single time. Antigen: not known. Indicated time point: week 35, safety follow-up. Topical imiquimod accompanied each vaccine dose, which consisted of 300 ug of mutant IDH1 20-mer peptide. Sample: PBMCs, taken from a glioma patient whose treatment included an IDH1 peptide vaccine. The clonotype originates from a man aged 35 to 55 with glioma. The V and J genes are TRBV15 and TRBJ2-7; 9 bases line up with TRBD1. The CDR3 is CATSRGGQGREQYF. The CDR3 DNA follows: TGTGCCACCAGCAGAGGGGGACAGGGACGCGAGCAGTACTTC.